Reported below is one T cell receptor beta chain. Antigen specificity is unknown. The data belong to a study of T cells after yellow fever vaccination. Study-wide results and limits: FACS-sorted repertoires could contain abundant clonotypes contaminating from the bulk population.

V was shortened by 3 bases and J by 10 bases, with 12 bases between the two germline ends. This CDR3 has 12 amino acids. Germline CDR1 SGHRS, CDR2 YFSETQ. Each CDR3 protein gets one entry after TCRdb re-called the 5' RACE reads with MiXCR. Here the sample spans around 320,000 distinct CDR3 sequences, roughly 8.7% being singletons. The sequences come from CD4+ T cells sorted from PBMCs, collected 5 days after the yellow fever booster vaccination. The clonotype originates from a man younger than 30 who received the YFV17D yellow fever vaccine. The V gene is TRBV5-1, the J gene TRBJ2-3; perhaps D is TRBD1 or TRBD2 (7 bases each). The CDR3 loop reads CASSWEGTAQYF. The DNA of the CDR3 is TGCGCCAGCAGCTGGGAGGGGACAGCGCAGTATTTT. The full variable domain, its missing parts supplied by reference TRBV5-1 and TRBJ2-3, is KAGVTQTPRYLIKTRGQQVTLSCSPISGHRSVSWYQQTPGQGLQFLFEYFSETQRNKGNFPGRFSGRQFSNSRSEMNVSTLELGDSALYLCASSWEGTAQYFGPGTRLTVL.